Listed below are T cell receptor beta chains from one sample, sequenced in a study of blood T cell repertoires in COVID-19. Some clones are missing from TCRdb's copy, which holds only in-frame ones; the method was immunoSEQ multiplex PCR. The sample consists of hundreds of thousands of clones, 85% to 90% of them appearing once. Material: PBMCs or T cells enriched from blood (not recorded which). Receptors originate from a man younger than 40 who had recovered from COVID-19. CDR3s include the opening cysteine and the closing phenylalanine or tryptophan. D genes are given only for firm matches. Not all rows give a size; the values are once, few, many and, for expanded clones, a class.

j_call	clone_size	v_call	d_call	cdr3_nt	cdr3_aa
TRBJ2-2	-	TRBV7-6	-	TGTGCCAGCAGCTTATTTATCAAGGGGCGTGACACCGGGGAGCTGTTTTTT	CASSLFIKGRDTGELFF
TRBJ1-1	-	TRBV12-3/TRBV12-4	-	TGTGCCAGCAGCCGGGGGGGCACTGAAGCTTTCTTT	CASSRGGTEAFF
TRBJ1-2	-	TRBV3-1/TRBV3-2	-	TGTGCCAGCAGCCAAGCCTTTTTAGCTAACTATGGCTACACCTTC	CASSQAFLANYGYTF
TRBJ2-7	-	TRBV5-1	TRBD1	TGCGCCAGCAGCTTAGGGACAGCCTCATCCCTACTCTACGAGCAGTACTTC	CASSLGTASSLLYEQYF
TRBJ1-4	few	TRBV7-2	-	TGTGCCAGCAGCCTCCAGGGGAGGGCTAATGAAAAACTGTTTTTT	CASSLQGRANEKLFF
TRBJ2-7	-	TRBV28	-	TGTGCCAGCACCTTATACTACGAGCAGTACTTC	CASTLYYEQYF
TRBJ1-2	-	TRBV5-6	-	TGTGCCAGCAGCTTGTCTTCGGGACACGGGTGGGACTATGGCTACACCTTC	CASSLSSGHGWDYGYTF
TRBJ2-3	-	TRBV5-1	TRBD1	TGCGCCAGCAGCCCTGGACAGGCGGCCGGGGATACGCAGTATTTT	CASSPGQAAGDTQYF
TRBJ2-1	-	TRBV14	TRBD2	TGTGCCAGCAGCCAAGCCCAGAGTAGCGGGAAAGGTGGGAATGAGCAGTTCTTC	CASSQAQSSGKGGNEQFF
TRBJ1-2	few	TRBV27	-	TGTGCCAGCAGTTTAATGGCAGGCCCTAACTATGGCTACACCTTC	CASSLMAGPNYGYTF
TRBJ2-7	-	TRBV18	-	TGTGCCAGCTCACCTCAAACAGGGTCCGAGCAGTACTTC	CASSPQTGSEQYF
TRBJ1-3	-	TRBV19	-	TGTGCCAGTACCTCTATACAGGGTACCCCTGGAAACACCATATATTTT	CASTSIQGTPGNTIYF
TRBJ2-3	-	TRBV1	-	TGCACCAGCAGCCAAGATTGCCTCCCCGATAGCCAGGGTGGTGGTACGCAGTATTTT	CTSSQDCLPDSQGGGTQYF
TRBJ2-1	-	TRBV19	TRBD2	TGTGCCAGTAGTATCGGGGGGGGGATCTACAATGAGCAGTTCTTC	CASSIGGGIYNEQFF
TRBJ1-2	few	TRBV7-9	-	TGTGCCAGCAATCAGGGCATACTCGACTACACCTTC	CASNQGILDYTF
TRBJ2-3	-	TRBV9	TRBD2	TGTGCCAGCAGCGTAGACCCCCGACTAGCGGGAGGGACAGATACGCAGTATTTT	CASSVDPRLAGGTDTQYF
TRBJ1-1	-	TRBV24-1	TRBD1	TGTGCCACCAGTGATCCCTCCTTAAAGGGGGCGAGTGAAGCTTTCTTT	CATSDPSLKGASEAFF
TRBJ1-2	once	TRBV4-2	-	TGTGCCAGCAGCCAAGATTCTGACAGCCGATATGGCTACACCTTC	CASSQDSDSRYGYTF
TRBJ1-5	few	TRBV6-5	TRBD1	TGTGCCAGCAGACACGACAGGGATCAGCCCCAGCATTTT	CASRHDRDQPQHF
TRBJ2-3	-	TRBV18	TRBD2	TGTGCCAGCTCCCTCCGATCTAGCGGGAGTTCAGATACGCAGTATTTT	CASSLRSSGSSDTQYF
TRBJ1-3	-	TRBV19	-	TGTGCCAGTAGTCGGGGGGCTGGAAACACCATATATTTT	CASSRGAGNTIYF
TRBJ2-7	-	TRBV7-6	TRBD2	TGTGCCAGCAGCTCCCTAGCGGGACGAGCCTACGAGCAGTACTTC	CASSSLAGRAYEQYF
TRBJ1-6	-	TRBV2	-	TGTGCCAGCAGTTCAGCCTATAATTCACCCCTCCACTTT	CASSSAYNSPLHF
TRBJ1-5	-	TRBV10-3	TRBD1	TGTGCCATCAGTGGGCAGGGGGATAGCAATCAGCCCCAGCATTTT	CAISGQGDSNQPQHF
TRBJ1-1	-	TRBV4-2	-	TGTGCCAGCAGCCAAGCTGGGATAGGGGACACTGAAGCTTTCTTT	CASSQAGIGDTEAFF
TRBJ1-2	-	TRBV6-5	TRBD1	TGTGCCAGCAGTGACTCTGGGACAGGGTATGGCTACACCTTC	CASSDSGTGYGYTF
TRBJ1-4	few	TRBV7-6	TRBD1	TGTGCCAGCAGCCCAAAAACGACAGGGTCTGCAACTAATGAAAAACTGTTTTTT	CASSPKTTGSATNEKLFF
TRBJ1-1	-	TRBV6-5	-	TGTGCCAGCACAGTTTTCAGGGAGGATACTGAAGCTTTCTTT	CASTVFREDTEAFF